This T cell receptor beta chain was captured by sequencing in a study of T cell responses to AZD1222 COVID-19 vaccine (dated by TCRdb to the early 2020s). Background on the whole study: AZD1222 recipients with second doses at about 4 weeks or about 12 weeks were pooled, because spike-specific TCR depth and breadth did not differ between schedules. A total of more than 230 trial participants underwent TCR sequencing, of whom nearly 210 had received two doses of AZD1222 and 26 had received two doses of the MenACWY control vaccine. Trial participants were enrolled by age into subgroups of 18-55, 56-69 and 70-plus years, and about 150, 27 and 61 TCR-sequenced participants, respectively, were included in these subgroups. Overall study results and their limits: Participants were mostly white British, with more females than males. The authors suggested clonal diversity may have been underestimated. After two AZD1222 doses, both the breadth and the depth of spike-specific TCRs were significantly higher than at day 0 and than in MenACWY recipients. Conclusions about previously exposed vaccinees were limited because only a handful of AZD1222 recipients were SARS-CoV-2 seropositive at baseline. Nearly half of unique spike-specific TCRs reportedly recognized epitopes outside regions mutated in the B.1.351 and B.1.1.7 variants. Because no day 14 peak-response samples were available, repertoires were characterized only after the peak T cell response. The vaccine-associated CD4 TCRs covered the entire spike protein, and the dominant responses fell in regions 160-218 and 743-854. The 56-69-year group was small, and its depth increase did not reach significance, likely because of low power.

The sample's time point, from its label and the paper: baseline before first vaccination. Samples from vaccinated people were obtained from the UK trials COV001 and COV002, which included a single-blind randomized controlled phase 2/3 trial of AZD1222 (ChAdOx1 nCoV-19) in healthy adults. For TCRbeta chain sequencing, PBMC samples from trial participants were taken at day 0 and at day 28 after the second dose. The CDR3 regions of human TCRbeta chains were analyzed by immunosequencing. Regarding the original processing steps: Repertoire TCRs were checked for matches against a reference library of SARS-CoV-2-specific TCRs that had been generated using the MIRA antigen-specificity platform. Breadth meant the fraction of unique TCRs that were SARS-CoV-2-associated, whereas depth meant the fraction of total T cells that were SARS-CoV-2-associated. Using the MIRA data, every spike-specific TCR was mapped to the spike region that the TCR reacted to and assigned to either a CD4 or a CD8 class. Log10-transformed breadth and depth values were compared by one-way ANOVA with Sidak's multiple comparisons tests. In its TCRdb copy, this immuneACCESS table keeps in-frame sequences only and misses some clones. Where compared with another copy, unresolved V genes explain less than half of these, and the others have no known cause. Clone size and the V and J calls come from that table; the DNA yielded D and trimming. Here the sample has about 150,000 clones; about 90% occur a single time. Roughly 5% of the sample goes to the ten largest clones.

Remarks on this clone: This receptor's antigen is unknown. No much larger clone exists at a distance of one base, and base qualities are not known.

In the germline V gene (reference sequence), CDR1 corresponds to LNHNV and CDR2 to YYDKDF. V has 0 bases trimmed and J has 6 bases trimmed; junction bases matching no gene number 4. Counted from cysteine to phenylalanine, this CDR3 has 15 amino acids. Just CDR3 DNA is preserved here, 45 bases in frame from base 1. Source: peripheral blood, taken on day 0 of AZD1222 vaccination. The V gene is TRBV15 and the J gene is TRBJ2-3; TRBD2 lines up with 9 middle nucleotides. The receptor was derived from an adult in good health. The CDR3 is CATSREKSGRDTQYF. The DNA sequence reads TGTGCCACCAGCAGAGAAAAAAGCGGGAGGGATACGCAGTATTTT.